One and the same sample provided the 10 T cell receptor beta chains below, sequenced in a study of shared clonotypes between healthy human individuals. Libraries were prepared by immunoSEQ multiplex PCR; TCRdb keeps only in-frame clonotypes and omits some of them. The sample lists roughly 2.4 million clones, about 94% occurring once. Sequencing was done on a sample of naive CD4+ T cells sorted from blood. The subset here: CD45RA+ positively selected. The receptors originated from a man between 18 and 35 years old in good health.

Details on this clone: Other DNA sequences from this sample encode an identical CDR3 as well. V and J are TRBV5-1 and TRBJ2-2; D is ambiguous. The germline V gene has CDR1 SGHRS and CDR2 YFSETQ. V shed 0 bases and J shed 6 bases, with 6 bases lying between them. This CDR3 spans 13 amino acids. The CDR3 here is CASSLEGSGELFF. CDR3 coding DNA: TGCGCCAGCAGCTTGGAGGGCTCCGGGGAGCTGTTTTTT.

V is TRBV10-1 and J is TRBJ2-5; 9 positions match TRBD2. V gave up 5 bases and J gave up 2 bases; unmatched junction bases: 9. The CDR3 has 16 residues. The germline V gene encodes CDR1 WNHNN and CDR2 SYGVQD (reference sequence). The CDR3 DNA sequence: TGCGCCAGCAGTCCAGATAGGCTAGCGGGGCAAGAGACCCAGTACTTC. Its translation: CASSPDRLAGQETQYF.

The chain carries TRBV19 and TRBJ2-7; 9 bases line up with TRBD2. There are 13 residues in the CDR3. Germline V gives CDR1 LNHDA, CDR2 SQIVND (reference sequence). Trimming at V came to 10 bases and at J to 3 bases, leaving 7 bases not matched to a gene. The CDR3: CATLAGVGYEQYF. DNA of the CDR3: TGTGCCACATTAGCGGGAGTGGGCTACGAGCAGTACTTC.

This clone was seen a single time. At one end the junction does not follow the germline gene, possibly because of a read error. The rearrangement uses TRBV7-7 and TRBJ2-7; 11 bases match TRBD1. In germline, CDR1 is SSHAT, CDR2 FNYEAQ (reference sequence). This CDR3 spans 14 amino acids. This CDR3 is CASSLGQGAHEQYF. Written as DNA, the CDR3 is TGTGCTAGCAGCTTAGGACAGGGGGCTCACGAGCAGTACTTC. Using reference TRBV7-7 and TRBJ2-7 for the parts outside the CDR3, the full variable domain is GAGVSQSPRYKVTKRGQDVTLRCDPISSHATLYWYQQALGQGPEFLTYFNYEAQPDKSGLPSDRFSAERPEGSISTLTIQRTEQRDSAMYRCASSLGQGAHEQYFGPGTRLTVT.

The chain recombines TRBV29-1 with TRBJ2-2; a weak D match, TRBD1 (6 bases). Per the germline V gene, CDR1 is SQVTM and CDR2 is ANQGSEA. V dropped 1 base and J dropped 1 base, with 19 bases sitting between them. This CDR3 contains 18 residues. Here the CDR3 DNA reads TGCAGCGTTGAAGGGCAGGGGCACCACCTATTGAACACCGGGGAGCTGTTTTTT. This gives the protein CSVEGQGHHLLNTGELFF.

V is TRBV27 and J is TRBJ2-2; 7 bases match TRBD1. Germline CDR1 and CDR2: MNHEY and SMNVEV (reference sequence). The J segment lost 1 base and the V segment lost 5 bases, leaving 4 bases of the junction unmatched. The CDR3 loop spans 15 amino acids. The CDR3 nucleotides read TGTGCCAGCAGTGCACAGGGGTTGAACACCGGGGAGCTGTTTTTT. Translating gives CASSAQGLNTGELFF.

J is TRBJ2-5 and V is TRBV10-3, with a weak D call TRBD2 (6 bases). Germline CDR1 reads ENHRY; CDR2 reads SYGVKD. This CDR3 is built from 15 residues. The V end lost 2 bases, the J end lost 5 bases, and 15 bases lay between the germline ends. In nucleotides, the CDR3 is TGTGCCATCAGTGAGGGTACCTCAGGAGGGGAGACCCAGTACTTC. Its protein product is CAISEGTSGGETQYF.

The chain combines TRBV2 with TRBJ1-4; D perhaps matches TRBD1 (5 bases). The V end lost 6 bases, the J end lost 5 bases, and 16 bases lay between the germline ends. The CDR3 contains 15 residues. Germline values: CDR1 SNHLY, CDR2 FYNNEI. CDR3 sequence: CASRERGEPNEKLFF. The CDR3 coding sequence is TGTGCCAGCAGGGAACGGGGCGAACCCAATGAAAAACTGTTTTTT.

With regard to this clone: Other nucleotide sequences in the sample specify the same CDR3. The V and J genes are TRBV6-1 and TRBJ1-1; possible D gene TRBD1, 5 bases. The CDR3 loop spans 13 amino acids. The ends were cut back, 6 bases at V and 1 base at J, with 9 bases in the middle. Germline V lookup: CDR1 MNHNS, CDR2 SASEGT. The CDR3 bases are TGTGCCAGCAGGGCAGGGTCGAACACTGAAGCTTTCTTT. Its protein product is CASRAGSNTEAFF.

This chain links TRBV9 with TRBJ1-4, with D perhaps TRBD1 (5 bases). V was shortened by 7 bases and J by 0 bases, with 10 bases between the two germline ends. This CDR3 is built from 14 residues. Germline V gene sequence: CDR1 SGDLS, CDR2 YYNGEE. CDR3 coding DNA: TGTGCCAGCGCCGCCAGGGCAACTAATGAAAAACTGTTTTTT. Translation: CASAARATNEKLFF.